This TCR beta chain was recorded in a study of T-cell memory formation after mild COVID-19. Germline CDR1 is SQVTM and CDR2 is ANQGSEA. The J segment lost 8 bases and the V segment lost 4 bases, leaving 12 bases of the junction unmatched. The CDR3 runs to 16 residues. This clonotype has more than one count but fewer than ten. Its target is unknown. TCRdb called the 5' RACE reads again in MiXCR, with one record for every CDR3 protein. The sample lists 85,000 to 130,000 distinct CDR3 sequences; 15% to 20% were seen once. Study conclusions and caveats: Largely, contracting CD4+ clones fell within CM and EM, and contracting CD8+ clones within EMRA.

The sequencing sample was made of PBMCs or a T cell subset sorted from them (not recorded which). The chain links TRBV29-1 to TRBJ2-1; TRBD1 agrees at 12 bases. The receptor was derived from an adult woman who had mild COVID-19 (a few samples of this study predate the infection). Cell type and time point are not known. The CDR3 sequence is CSVGVTGTGGFDEQFF. For the CDR3, the DNA is TGCAGCGTTGGCGTGACCGGGACAGGGGGCTTCGATGAGCAGTTCTTC.